Sequencing of this TCR beta chain was carried out in a study of blood T cell repertoires in COVID-19. Turning to the study itself: The study drew acute and convalescent COVID-19 samples from the United States, Italy and Spain. PBMCs, B-cell-depleted T cells, or T cells were the source of the cDNA or gDNA that made up the material.

Original methodology: Estimation of nucleated cell counts was performed using reference gene primer amplification. Profiled with immunoSEQ multiplex PCR; TCRdb holds only in-frame clones, not every one. V, J and clone size are taken as reported in that table, and D and trimming were inferred from the DNA itself. The repertoire holds 170,000 or so clones, with 85% to 90% as singletons. CDR3 size: 14 residues. The germline gives CDR1 SQVTM, CDR2 ANQGSEA. After removal of 5 bases from V and 3 bases from J, the junction contained 2 bases not matched to a gene. This sequence joins TRBV29-1 and TRBJ2-1; TRBD2 aligns across 12 bases. Sequencing was done on a sample of peripheral blood. This TCR was sampled from a man between 50 and 59 years old with active or convalescent COVID-19. CDR3 nucleotide sequence: TGCAGCGTTTGGACTAGCGGGGACTACAATGAGCAGTTCTTC. The encoded protein is CSVWTSGDYNEQFF.